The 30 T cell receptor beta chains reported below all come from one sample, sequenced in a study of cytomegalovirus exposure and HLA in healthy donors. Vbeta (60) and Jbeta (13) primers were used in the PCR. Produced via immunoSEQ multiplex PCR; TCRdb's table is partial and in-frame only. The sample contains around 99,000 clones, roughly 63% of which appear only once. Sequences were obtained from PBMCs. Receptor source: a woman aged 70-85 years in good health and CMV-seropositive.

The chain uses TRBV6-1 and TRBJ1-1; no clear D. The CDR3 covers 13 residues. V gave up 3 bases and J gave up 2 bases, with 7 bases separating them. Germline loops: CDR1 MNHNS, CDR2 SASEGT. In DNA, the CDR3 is TGTGCCAGCAGTGAGGGCATTAACACTGAAGCTTTCTTT. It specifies CASSEGINTEAFF.

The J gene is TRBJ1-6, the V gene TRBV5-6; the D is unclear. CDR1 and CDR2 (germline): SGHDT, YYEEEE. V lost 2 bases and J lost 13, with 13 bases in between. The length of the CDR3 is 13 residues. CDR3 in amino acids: CASSLLQEGPLHF. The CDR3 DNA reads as TGTGCCAGCAGCTTACTTCAGGAGGGCCCCCTCCACTTT.

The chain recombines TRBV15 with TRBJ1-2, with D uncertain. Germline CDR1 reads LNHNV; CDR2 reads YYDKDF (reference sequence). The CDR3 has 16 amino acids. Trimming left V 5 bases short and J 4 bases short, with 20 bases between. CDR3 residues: CATSPPRGHPFYGYTF. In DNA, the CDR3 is TGTGCCACCAGCCCGCCTCGCGGGCACCCGTTCTATGGCTACACCTTC.

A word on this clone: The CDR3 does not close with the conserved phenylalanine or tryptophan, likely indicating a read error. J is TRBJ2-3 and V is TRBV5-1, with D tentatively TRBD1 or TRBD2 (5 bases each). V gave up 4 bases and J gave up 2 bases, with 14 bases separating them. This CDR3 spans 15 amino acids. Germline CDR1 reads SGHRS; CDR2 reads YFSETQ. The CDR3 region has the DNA TGCGCCAGCAGCCTGGGACGGTCCCTCACAGATACGCAGTATGTT. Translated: CASSLGRSLTDTQYV.

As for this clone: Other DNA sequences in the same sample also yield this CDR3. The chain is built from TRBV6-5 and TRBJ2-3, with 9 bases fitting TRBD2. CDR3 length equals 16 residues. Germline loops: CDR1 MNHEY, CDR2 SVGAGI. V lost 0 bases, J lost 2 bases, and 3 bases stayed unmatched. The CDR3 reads CASSYSTSGYTDTQYF. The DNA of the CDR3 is TGTGCCAGCAGTTACTCGACTAGCGGATACACAGATACGCAGTATTTT.

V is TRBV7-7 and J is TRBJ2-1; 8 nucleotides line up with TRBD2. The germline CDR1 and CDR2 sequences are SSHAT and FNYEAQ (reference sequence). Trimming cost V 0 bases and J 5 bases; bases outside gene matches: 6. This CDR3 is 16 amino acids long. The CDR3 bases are TGTGCCAGCAGCTTAGCGGTAGCGGGGACAAACAATGAGCAGTTCTTC. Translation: CASSLAVAGTNNEQFF.

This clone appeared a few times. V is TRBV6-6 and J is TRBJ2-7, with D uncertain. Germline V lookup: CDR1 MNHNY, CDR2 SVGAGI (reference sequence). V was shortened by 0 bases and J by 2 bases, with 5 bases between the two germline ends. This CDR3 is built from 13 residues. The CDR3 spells CASSYSSPYEQYF. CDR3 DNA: TGTGCCAGCAGTTACTCGAGTCCCTACGAGCAGTACTTC.

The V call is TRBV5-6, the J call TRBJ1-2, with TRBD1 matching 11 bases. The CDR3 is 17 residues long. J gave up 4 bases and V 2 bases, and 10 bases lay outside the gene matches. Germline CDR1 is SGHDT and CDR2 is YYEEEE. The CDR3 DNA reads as TGTGCCAGCAGCTTTAGGCCACGGGGACAGGGGGTCTATGGCTACACCTTC. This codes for CASSFRPRGQGVYGYTF.

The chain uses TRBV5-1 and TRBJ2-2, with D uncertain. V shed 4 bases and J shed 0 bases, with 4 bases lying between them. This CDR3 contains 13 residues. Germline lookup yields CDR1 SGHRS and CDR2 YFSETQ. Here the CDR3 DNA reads TGCGCCAGCAGCATAGCGAACACCGGGGAGCTGTTTTTT. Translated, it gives CASSIANTGELFF.

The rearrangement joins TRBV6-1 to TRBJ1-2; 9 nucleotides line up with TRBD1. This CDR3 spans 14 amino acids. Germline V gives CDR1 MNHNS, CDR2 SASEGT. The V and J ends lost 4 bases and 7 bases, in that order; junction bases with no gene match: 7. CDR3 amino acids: CASSVLQGASGYTF. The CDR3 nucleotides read TGTGCCAGCAGTGTTTTACAGGGGGCTTCTGGCTACACCTTC.

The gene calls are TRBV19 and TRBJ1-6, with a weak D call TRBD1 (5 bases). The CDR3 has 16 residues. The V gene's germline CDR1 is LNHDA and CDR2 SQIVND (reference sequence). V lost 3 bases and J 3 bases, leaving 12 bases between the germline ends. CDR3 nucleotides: TGTGCCAGTAGTATTAGCCGACAGATCTATAATTCACCCCTCCACTTT. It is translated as CASSISRQIYNSPLHF. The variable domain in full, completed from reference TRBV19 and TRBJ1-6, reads DGGITQSPKYLFRKEGQNVTLSCEQNLNHDAMYWYRQDPGQGLRLIYYSQIVNDFQKGDIAEGYSVSREKKESFPLTVTSAQKNPTAFYLCASSISRQIYNSPLHFGNGTRLTVT.

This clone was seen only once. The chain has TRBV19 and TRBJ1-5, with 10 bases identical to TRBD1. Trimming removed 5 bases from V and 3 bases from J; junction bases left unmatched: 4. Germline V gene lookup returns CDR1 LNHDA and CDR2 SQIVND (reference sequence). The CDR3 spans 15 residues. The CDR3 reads CASSPTGGLNQPQHF. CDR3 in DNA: TGTGCCAGTAGTCCGACAGGGGGCCTCAATCAGCCCCAGCATTTT.

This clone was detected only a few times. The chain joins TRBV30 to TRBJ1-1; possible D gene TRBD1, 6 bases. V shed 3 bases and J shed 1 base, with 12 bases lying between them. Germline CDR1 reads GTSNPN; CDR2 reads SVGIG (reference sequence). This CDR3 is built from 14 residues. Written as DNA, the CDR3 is TGTGCCTGGAGCACCTGGACAGCGAACACTGAAGCTTTCTTT. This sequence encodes CAWSTWTANTEAFF.

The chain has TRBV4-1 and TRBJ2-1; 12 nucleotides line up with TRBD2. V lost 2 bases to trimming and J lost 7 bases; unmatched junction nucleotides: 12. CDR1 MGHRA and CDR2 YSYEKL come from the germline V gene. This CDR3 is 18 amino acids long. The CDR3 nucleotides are TGCGCCAGCAGCCAATCGGGTCGGCTAGCGGGGGGGCCAAATGAGCAGTTCTTC. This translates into CASSQSGRLAGGPNEQFF.

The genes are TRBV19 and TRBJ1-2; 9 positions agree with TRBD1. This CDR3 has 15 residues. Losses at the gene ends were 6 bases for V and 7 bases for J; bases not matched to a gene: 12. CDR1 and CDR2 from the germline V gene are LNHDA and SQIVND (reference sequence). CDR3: CASRTVHGQGPGYTF. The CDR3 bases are TGTGCCAGTAGGACAGTTCATGGACAGGGGCCTGGCTACACCTTC.

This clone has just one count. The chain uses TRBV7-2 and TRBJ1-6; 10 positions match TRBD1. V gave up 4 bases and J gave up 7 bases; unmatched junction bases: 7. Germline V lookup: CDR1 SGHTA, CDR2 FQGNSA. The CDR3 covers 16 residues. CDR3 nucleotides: TGTGCCAGCAGCTCCCGACAGGGGGCGCGAAATTCACCCCTCCACTTT. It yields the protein CASSSRQGARNSPLHF.

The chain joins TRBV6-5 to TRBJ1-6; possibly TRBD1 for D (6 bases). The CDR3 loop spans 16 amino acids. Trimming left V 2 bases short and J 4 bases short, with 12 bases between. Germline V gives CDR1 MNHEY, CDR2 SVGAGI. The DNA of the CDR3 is TGTGCCAGCAGTTACGGGGCGGGGGCTTATAATTCACCCCTCCACTTT. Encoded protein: CASSYGAGAYNSPLHF.

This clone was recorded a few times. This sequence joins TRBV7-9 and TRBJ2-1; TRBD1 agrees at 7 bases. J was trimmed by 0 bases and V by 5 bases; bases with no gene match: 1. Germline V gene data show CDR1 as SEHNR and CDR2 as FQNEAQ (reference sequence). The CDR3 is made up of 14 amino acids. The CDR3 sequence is CASSGQVSYNEQFF. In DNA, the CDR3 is TGTGCCAGCAGCGGACAGGTCTCCTACAATGAGCAGTTCTTC.

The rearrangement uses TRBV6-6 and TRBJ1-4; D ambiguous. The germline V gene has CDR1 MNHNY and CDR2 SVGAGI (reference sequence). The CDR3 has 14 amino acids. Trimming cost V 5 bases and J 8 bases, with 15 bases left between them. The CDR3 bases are TGTGCCAGCAGTCGGGAGAGGGCTACCGAAAAACTGTTTTTT. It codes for CASSRERATEKLFF.

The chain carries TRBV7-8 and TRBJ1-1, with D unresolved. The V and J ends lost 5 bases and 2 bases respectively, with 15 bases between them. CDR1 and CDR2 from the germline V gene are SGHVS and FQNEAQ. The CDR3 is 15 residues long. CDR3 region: CASSVEAGRNTEAFF. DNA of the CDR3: TGTGCCAGCAGCGTGGAGGCGGGTAGAAACACTGAAGCTTTCTTT. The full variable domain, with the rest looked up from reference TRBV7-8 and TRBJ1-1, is GAGVSQSPRYKVAKRGQDVALRCDPISGHVSLFWYQQALGQGPEFLTYFQNEAQLDKSGLPSDRFFAERPEGSVSTLKIQRTQQEDSAVYLCASSVEAGRNTEAFFGQGTRLTVV.

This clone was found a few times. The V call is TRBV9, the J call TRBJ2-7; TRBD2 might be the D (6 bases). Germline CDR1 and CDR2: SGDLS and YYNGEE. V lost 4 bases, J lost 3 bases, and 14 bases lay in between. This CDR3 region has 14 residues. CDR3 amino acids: CASSPGGTIYEQYF. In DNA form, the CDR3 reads TGTGCCAGCAGCCCTGGGGGGACCATCTACGAGCAGTACTTC. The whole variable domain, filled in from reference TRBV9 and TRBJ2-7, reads DSGVTQTPKHLITATGQRVTLRCSPRSGDLSVYWYQQSLDQGLQFLIQYYNGEERAKGNILERFSAQQFPDLHSELNLSSLELGDSALYFCASSPGGTIYEQYFGPGTRLTVT.

For the CDR3, the DNA is TGTGCCAGCAGTTCAACTAGCGGGGGGACCTACGAGCAGTACTTC. It codes for CASSSTSGGTYEQYF. This rearrangement joins TRBV27 to TRBJ2-7; 12 nucleotides agree with TRBD2. With 4 bases clipped from V and 2 bases from J, the junction kept 3 bases outside the gene matches. CDR3 length: 15 amino acids. CDR1 MNHEY and CDR2 SMNVEV come from the germline V gene (reference sequence).

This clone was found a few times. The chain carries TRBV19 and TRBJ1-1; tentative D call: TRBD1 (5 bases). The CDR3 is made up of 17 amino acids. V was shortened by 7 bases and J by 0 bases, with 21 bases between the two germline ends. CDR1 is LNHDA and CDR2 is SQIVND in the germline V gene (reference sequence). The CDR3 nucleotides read TGTGCCAGTACCCCCGTTGTAGCAGGGCCCATGAACACTGAAGCTTTCTTT. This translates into CASTPVVAGPMNTEAFF.

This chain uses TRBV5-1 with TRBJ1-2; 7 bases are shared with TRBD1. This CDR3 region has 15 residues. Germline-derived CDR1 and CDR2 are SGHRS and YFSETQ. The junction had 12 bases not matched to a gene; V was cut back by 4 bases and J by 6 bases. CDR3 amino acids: CASSIDSGQVNGYTF. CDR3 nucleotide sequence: TGCGCCAGCAGCATTGACTCTGGACAGGTCAATGGCTACACCTTC.

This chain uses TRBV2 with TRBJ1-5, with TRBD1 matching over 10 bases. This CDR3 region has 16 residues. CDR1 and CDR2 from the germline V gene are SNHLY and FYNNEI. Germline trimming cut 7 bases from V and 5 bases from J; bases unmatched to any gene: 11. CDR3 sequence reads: CASTTGGPQLYQPQHF. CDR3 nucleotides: TGTGCCAGCACGACAGGGGGCCCCCAACTGTATCAGCCCCAGCATTTT.

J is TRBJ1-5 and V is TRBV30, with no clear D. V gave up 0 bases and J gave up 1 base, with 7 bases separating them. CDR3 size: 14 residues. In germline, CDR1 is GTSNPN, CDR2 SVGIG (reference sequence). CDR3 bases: TGTGCCTGGAGTGTACACGGGAGCAATCAGCCCCAGCATTTT. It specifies CAWSVHGSNQPQHF.

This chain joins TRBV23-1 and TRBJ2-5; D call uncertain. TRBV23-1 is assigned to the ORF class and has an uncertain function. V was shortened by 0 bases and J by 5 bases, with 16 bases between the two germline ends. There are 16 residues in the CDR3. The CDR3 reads CASSQSIPIQWETQYF. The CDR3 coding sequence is TGCGCCAGCAGTCAATCGATCCCTATCCAATGGGAGACCCAGTACTTC.

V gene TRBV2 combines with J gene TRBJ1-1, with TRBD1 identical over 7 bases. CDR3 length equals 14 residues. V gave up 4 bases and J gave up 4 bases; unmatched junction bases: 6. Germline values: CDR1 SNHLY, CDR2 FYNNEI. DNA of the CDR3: TGTGCCAGCAGTGGACAGGGTGCGGGCACTGAAGCTTTCTTT. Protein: CASSGQGAGTEAFF.

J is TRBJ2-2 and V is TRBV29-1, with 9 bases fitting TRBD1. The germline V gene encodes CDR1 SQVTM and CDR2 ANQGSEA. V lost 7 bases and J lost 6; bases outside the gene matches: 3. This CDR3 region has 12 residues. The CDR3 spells CSDRGRAGELFF. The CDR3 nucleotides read TGCAGCGACAGGGGGCGGGCCGGGGAGCTGTTTTTT.

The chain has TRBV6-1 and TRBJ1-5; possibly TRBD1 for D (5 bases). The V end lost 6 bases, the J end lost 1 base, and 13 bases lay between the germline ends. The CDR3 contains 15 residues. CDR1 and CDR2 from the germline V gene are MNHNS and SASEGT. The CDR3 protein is CASSTREGSNQPQHF. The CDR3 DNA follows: TGTGCCAGCAGCACCAGGGAGGGGAGCAATCAGCCCCAGCATTTT.